Detailed here is one T cell receptor beta chain. No cognate antigen has been identified for it. No base-level quality is on record; no much larger clone is a single base apart. The sample belongs to a study of naive and memory T cell subsets (dated by TCRdb to between 2016 and 2019). For the study in its entirety: An open-source, UMI-based TCR alpha and beta sequencing pipeline was applied to sorted naive and memory peripheral blood T cell subsets. Complete agreement was observed between the functional CMV T cell responses and the IgG serology results. RNA was DNase-treated and reverse transcribed with TCR constant-region primers, mostly using SuperScript III.

Compared with germline, V lacks 3 bases and J lacks 5 bases; bases without a gene match: 10. As encoded in the germline V gene, CDR1 is KGHDR while CDR2 is SFDVKD. The CDR3 runs 16 amino acids, cysteine and phenylalanine included. Only the CDR3 portion is preserved as DNA: 48 bases, with reading frame beginning at the first base. The protocol used for the library was UMI-ligation and nested PCR. The beta constant-region primer was an equimolar mix of two oligonucleotides covering both TRBC1 and TRBC2. A single-stranded oligonucleotide carrying the SP2 primer and a 12-nucleotide UMI was ligated to the 3' end of the cDNA by T4 RNA ligase 1. The ligated cDNA went through four rounds of PCR with nested alpha and beta constant-region primers together with the SP2 primer. Incubation of the ligation reaction lasted roughly 18-25 hours at 16 degrees C. PCR2 was typically performed as a SYBR Green qPCR and was stopped at a predetermined threshold so that over-amplification was prevented. All purifications after the first were performed with Agencourt AMPure XP magnetic beads. Library quantification was done by Qubit, followed by a TapeStation check on which the main peak was expected at around 650 bp. Pooled libraries were sequenced on an Illumina MiSeq using v2 2x251 paired-end kits, and typically roughly 0.85-2.1 million reads were obtained per sample. Each sample library was pooled at about 4.4 nM, and roughly 5-8% PhiX was included to improve cluster recognition. As for how the authors treated the data: Decombinator assigned V and J genes to Demultiplexor-processed FASTQ reads by tag matching, allowing a single base-pair mismatch. UMIs were used by Collapsinator to correct both sequencing errors and frequency errors arising from PCR heterogeneity. CDR3Translator translated TCRs and extracted CDR3s from the conserved cysteine to the FGXG phenylalanine, flagging non-productive sequences. Gini, Shannon entropy and inverse Simpson indices were calculated on repertoires subsampled to equal numbers of UMI-defined TCRs. Power-law fits to clonotype abundance distributions were performed by maximum likelihood within the linear range. On one naive CD8 sample, the pipeline and MIGEC gave similar UMI counts, unique TCR numbers and clonal distributions. Repertoires were searched for 7,000 to 7,500 CMV-associated CDR3 sequences compiled from VDJdb and a published dataset. In-frame beta chains were kept once TCRdb had trimmed the public reads at Q25 with fastp and called clones with MiXCR. Rows merge per CDR3 protein into single entries with the most common DNA and genes. These V and J calls rely on TCRdb rather than the paper's analysis. In this sample the table shows tens of thousands of distinct CDR3 sequences, less than 15% of which occur a single time. The top ten hold 0.9% to 1% of the sample.

Separate amplification of TCR alpha and beta chain libraries was performed from the second PCR step onward. The CMV status of each donor was determined by measuring IFNgamma production from CD4+ T cells after fresh PBMCs had been stimulated overnight with CMV viral lysate. Using Miltenyi beads, CD4 T cells were first positively selected, and CD8 T cells were then positively selected from the CD4-negative fraction. Cells stained for CD3, CD4, CD8, CD45RA, CD27 and a live/dead dye were sorted on a BD Aria II into four subsets by CD45RA and CD27. Blood was obtained from three healthy volunteers, and the blood from each volunteer was fractionated into CD4 and CD8 T cells and subsequently into four differentiation subsets. About 120 ml of peripheral blood was taken from each donor, and PBMC were separated by density-gradient centrifugation on Ficoll-Paque PLUS. The sorted cells were lysed in RLT buffer, after which RNA was extracted using a Qiagen RNeasy kit and kept at -80 degrees C.

Study-wide findings and limitations: TCR abundance followed a power law with an exponent that was different for naive and memory subsets but consistent across the three individuals. In both CD4 and CD8 cells, a rise in Gini index and a fall in Shannon and inverse Simpson diversity were observed from naive through CM, EM and EMRA. The repertoire findings for the naive and memory subsets could not be validated, as no ground truth was available. Once error correction was done, more than 90% of naive TCR sequences showed up just once, which made the naive abundance distributions much steeper than those of the memory subsets. RNA-based TCR counts may be influenced by expression changes linked to T cell activation and differentiation. A clonotype was defined as a single alpha or beta chain sequence rather than as a paired alpha/beta receptor.

The V gene is TRBV24-1 and the J gene is TRBJ2-5, and 8 junction bases match TRBD2. Source material: central memory CD4+ T cells from blood. The cell subset or site label, as the study defines it: central memory, CD45RA- CD27+. The sequence came from a human donor in good health. The CDR3 reads as follows: CATSDIAGILGETQYF. The nucleotide sequence is TGTGCCACCAGTGATATAGCGGGAATCTTGGGGGAGACCCAGTACTTC.